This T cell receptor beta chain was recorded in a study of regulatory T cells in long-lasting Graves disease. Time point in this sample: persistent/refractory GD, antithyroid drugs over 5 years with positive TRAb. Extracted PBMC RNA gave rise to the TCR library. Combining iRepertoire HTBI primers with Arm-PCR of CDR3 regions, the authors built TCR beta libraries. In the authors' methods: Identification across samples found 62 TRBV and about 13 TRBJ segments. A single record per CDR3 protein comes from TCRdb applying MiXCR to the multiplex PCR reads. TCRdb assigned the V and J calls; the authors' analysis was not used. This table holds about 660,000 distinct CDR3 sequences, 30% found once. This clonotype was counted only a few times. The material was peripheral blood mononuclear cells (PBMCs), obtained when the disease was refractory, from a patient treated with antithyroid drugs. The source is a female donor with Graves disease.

This chain's CDR3 is CAISEPNKGQEEKLFF. DNA for the CDR3: TGTGCCATCAGTGAGCCCAACAAGGGGCAGGAGGAAAAACTGTTTTTT. This sequence joins TRBV10-3 and TRBJ1-4; TRBD1 might be the D (5 bases). The CDR3 has 16 residues. CDR1 is ENHRY, CDR2 SYGVKD, per germline. Trimming cost V 2 bases and J 8 bases, with 18 bases left between them.